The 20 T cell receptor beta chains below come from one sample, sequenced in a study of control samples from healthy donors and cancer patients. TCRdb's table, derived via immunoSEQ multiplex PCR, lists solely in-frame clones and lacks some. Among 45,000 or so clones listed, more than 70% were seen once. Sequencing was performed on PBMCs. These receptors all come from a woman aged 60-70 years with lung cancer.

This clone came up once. This CDR3 is CASSLMAQRIQPQHF. CDR3 DNA sequence: TGTGCCAGCAGTTTGATGGCCCAAAGGATACAGCCCCAGCATTTT. This chain joins TRBV28 and TRBJ1-5; D gene unclear. Germline assignment: CDR1 MDHEN and CDR2 SYDVKM. V was clipped by 3 bases and J by 7 bases, with 16 bases between them. The CDR3 is made up of 15 amino acids.

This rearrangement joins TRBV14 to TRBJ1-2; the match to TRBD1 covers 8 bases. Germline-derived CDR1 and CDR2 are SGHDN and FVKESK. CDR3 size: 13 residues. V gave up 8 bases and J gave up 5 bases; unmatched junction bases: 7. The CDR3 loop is CASGKTGAYGYTF. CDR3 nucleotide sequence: TGTGCCAGCGGCAAGACAGGGGCTTATGGCTACACCTTC.

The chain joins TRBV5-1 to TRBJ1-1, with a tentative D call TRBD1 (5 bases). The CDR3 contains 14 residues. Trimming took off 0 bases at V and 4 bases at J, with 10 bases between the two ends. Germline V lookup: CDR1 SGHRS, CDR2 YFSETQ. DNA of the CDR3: TGCGCCAGCAGCTTGGAAGGGAGGGGCACTGAAGCTTTCTTT. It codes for CASSLEGRGTEAFF.

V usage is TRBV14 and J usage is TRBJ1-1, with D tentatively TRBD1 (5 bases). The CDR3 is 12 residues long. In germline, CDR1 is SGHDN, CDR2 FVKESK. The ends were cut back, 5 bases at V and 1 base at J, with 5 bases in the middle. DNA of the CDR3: TGTGCCAGCAGCGGGACGAACACTGAAGCTTTCTTT. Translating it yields CASSGTNTEAFF.

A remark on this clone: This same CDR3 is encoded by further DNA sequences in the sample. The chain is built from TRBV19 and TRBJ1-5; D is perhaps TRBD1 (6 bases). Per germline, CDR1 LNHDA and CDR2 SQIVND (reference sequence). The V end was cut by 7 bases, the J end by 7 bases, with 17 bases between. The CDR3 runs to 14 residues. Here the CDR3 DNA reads TGTGCCAGTAACTGGGGGGGAGGGGGGCAGCCCCAGCATTTT. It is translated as CASNWGGGGQPQHF.

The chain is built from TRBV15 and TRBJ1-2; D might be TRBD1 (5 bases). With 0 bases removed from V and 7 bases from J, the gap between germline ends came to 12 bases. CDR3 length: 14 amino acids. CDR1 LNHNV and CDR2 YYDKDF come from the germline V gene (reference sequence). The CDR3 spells CATSRDQSGSGYTF. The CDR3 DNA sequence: TGTGCCACCAGCAGAGATCAGTCAGGGTCTGGCTACACCTTC.

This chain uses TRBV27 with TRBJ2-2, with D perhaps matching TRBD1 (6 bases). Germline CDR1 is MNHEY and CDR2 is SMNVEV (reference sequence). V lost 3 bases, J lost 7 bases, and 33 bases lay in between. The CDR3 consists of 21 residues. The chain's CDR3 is CASSFEGPHQGQTRPSGELFF. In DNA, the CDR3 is TGTGCCAGCAGTTTTGAGGGGCCCCACCAGGGACAAACGCGTCCGAGCGGGGAGCTGTTTTTT.

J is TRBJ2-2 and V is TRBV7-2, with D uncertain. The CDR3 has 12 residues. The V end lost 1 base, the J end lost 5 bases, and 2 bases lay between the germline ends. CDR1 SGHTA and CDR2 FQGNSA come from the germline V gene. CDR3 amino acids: CASSLGTGELFF. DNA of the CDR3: TGTGCCAGCAGCTTAGGTACCGGGGAGCTGTTTTTT.

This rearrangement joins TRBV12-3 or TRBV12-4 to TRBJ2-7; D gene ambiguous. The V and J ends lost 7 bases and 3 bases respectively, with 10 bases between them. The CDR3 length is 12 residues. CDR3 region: CASMGGVYEQYF. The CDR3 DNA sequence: TGTGCCAGCATGGGTGGAGTCTACGAGCAGTACTTC.

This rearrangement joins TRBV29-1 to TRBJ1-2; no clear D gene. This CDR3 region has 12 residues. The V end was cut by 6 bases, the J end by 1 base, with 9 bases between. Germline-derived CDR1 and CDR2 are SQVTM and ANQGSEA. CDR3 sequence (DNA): TGCAGCGTGCACGGGAGTAACTATGGCTACACCTTC. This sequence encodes CSVHGSNYGYTF.

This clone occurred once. CDR3 coding DNA: TGTGCCACCAGTGATCGCCAGGGGGCAGGTCAGCCCCAGCATTTT. Protein: CATSDRQGAGQPQHF. The genes are TRBV24-1 and TRBJ1-5, with 8 bases lining up with TRBD1. V shed 3 bases, J shed 6 bases, and the junction held 6 bases outside the gene matches. Germline assignment: CDR1 KGHDR and CDR2 SFDVKD. There are 15 residues in the CDR3.

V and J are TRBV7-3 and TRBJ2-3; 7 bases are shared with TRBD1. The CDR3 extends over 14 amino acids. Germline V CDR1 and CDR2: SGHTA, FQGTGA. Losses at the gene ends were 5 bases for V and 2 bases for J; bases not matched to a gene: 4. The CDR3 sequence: CASSRDSVTDTQYF. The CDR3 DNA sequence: TGTGCCAGCAGCCGGGACAGTGTCACAGATACGCAGTATTTT.

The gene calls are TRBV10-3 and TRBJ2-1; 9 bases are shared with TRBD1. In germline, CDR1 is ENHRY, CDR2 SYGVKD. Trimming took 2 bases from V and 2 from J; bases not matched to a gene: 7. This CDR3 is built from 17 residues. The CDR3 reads CAISEERTGGPYNEQFF. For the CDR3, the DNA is TGTGCCATCAGTGAGGAAAGAACAGGGGGCCCCTACAATGAGCAGTTCTTC.

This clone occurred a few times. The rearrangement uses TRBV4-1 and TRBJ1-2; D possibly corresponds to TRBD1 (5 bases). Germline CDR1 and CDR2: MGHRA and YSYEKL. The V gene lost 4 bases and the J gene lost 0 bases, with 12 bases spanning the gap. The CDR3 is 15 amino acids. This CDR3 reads CASSRVSTANYGYTF. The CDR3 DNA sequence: TGCGCCAGCAGCCGCGTATCGACAGCTAACTATGGCTACACCTTC.

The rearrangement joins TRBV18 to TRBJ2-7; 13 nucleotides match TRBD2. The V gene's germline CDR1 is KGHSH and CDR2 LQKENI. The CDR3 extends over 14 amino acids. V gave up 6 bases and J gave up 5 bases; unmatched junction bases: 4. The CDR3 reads CASSGLAGADEQYF. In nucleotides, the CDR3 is TGTGCCAGCTCCGGACTAGCGGGAGCGGACGAGCAGTACTTC.

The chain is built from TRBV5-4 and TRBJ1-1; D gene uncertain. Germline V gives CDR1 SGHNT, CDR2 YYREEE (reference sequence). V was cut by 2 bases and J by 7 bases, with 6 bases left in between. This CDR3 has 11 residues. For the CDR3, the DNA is TGTGCCAGCAGCTTTGAGTATGAAGCTTTCTTT. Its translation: CASSFEYEAFF.

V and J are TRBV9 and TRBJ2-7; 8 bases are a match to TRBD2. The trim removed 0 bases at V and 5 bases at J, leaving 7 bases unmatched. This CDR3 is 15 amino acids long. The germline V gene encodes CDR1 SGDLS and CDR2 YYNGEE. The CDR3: CASSVGLQRENEQYF. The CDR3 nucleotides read TGTGCCAGCAGCGTAGGTCTCCAGCGGGAGAACGAGCAGTACTTC.

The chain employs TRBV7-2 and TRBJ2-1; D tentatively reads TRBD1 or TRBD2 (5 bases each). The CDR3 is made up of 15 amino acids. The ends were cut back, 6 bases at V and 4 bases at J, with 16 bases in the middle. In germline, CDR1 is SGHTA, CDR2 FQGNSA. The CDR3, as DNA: TGTGCCAGCAGGTGGACTGGGACCATGTACAATGAGCAGTTCTTC. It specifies CASRWTGTMYNEQFF.

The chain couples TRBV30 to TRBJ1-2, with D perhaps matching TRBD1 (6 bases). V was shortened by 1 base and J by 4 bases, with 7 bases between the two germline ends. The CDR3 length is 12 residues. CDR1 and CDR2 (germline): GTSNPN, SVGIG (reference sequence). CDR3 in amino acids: CAWSGGPYGYTF. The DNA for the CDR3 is TGTGCCTGGAGTGGGGGGCCCTATGGCTACACCTTC.

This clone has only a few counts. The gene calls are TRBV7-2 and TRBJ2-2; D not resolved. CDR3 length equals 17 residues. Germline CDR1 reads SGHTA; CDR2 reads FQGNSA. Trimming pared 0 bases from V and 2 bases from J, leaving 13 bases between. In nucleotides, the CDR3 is TGTGCCAGCAGCTTAGCTACCCCGGTCGAAAACACCGGGGAGCTGTTTTTT. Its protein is CASSLATPVENTGELFF. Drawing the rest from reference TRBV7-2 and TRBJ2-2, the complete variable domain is GAGVSQSPSNKVTEKGKDVELRCDPISGHTALYWYRQSLGQGLEFLIYFQGNSAPDKSGLPSDRFSAERTGGSVSTLTIQRTQQEDSAVYLCASSLATPVENTGELFFGEGSRLTVL.